This TCR beta chain was recovered during a study of post-analysis software for immune sequencing data. The study, taken as a whole, reports: F measure grouped same-batch samples tightly together. Controls had significantly higher normalized Chao1 diversity than multiple sclerosis patients. There were roughly 5 TRBV segments more frequent in patients than controls, and TRBV5-6, TRBV5-1 and TRBV20-1 were among them.

The CDR3 sequence is 16 residues long. V lost 1 base and J 5 bases, leaving 15 bases between the germline ends. Per the germline V gene, CDR1 is MNHEY and CDR2 is SVGEGT. The library was made from cDNA and included unique molecular identifiers. TCRdb re-derived calls from the PCR reads in MiXCR, one entry per CDR3 protein. Of around 400,000 distinct CDR3 sequences in the sample, around 33% were seen once. In the case of this clonotype: As yet, its antigen is unknown.

The chain joins TRBV6-2 or TRBV6-3 to TRBJ2-1; maybe TRBD2 (6 bases). Sequencing input: blood. This clonotype was sampled from a girl aged 10-17 years with multiple sclerosis. The CDR3 is CASSYLAEPPNNEQFF. The CDR3 nucleotides read TGTGCCAGCAGTTACTTAGCGGAACCCCCCAACAATGAGCAGTTCTTC.